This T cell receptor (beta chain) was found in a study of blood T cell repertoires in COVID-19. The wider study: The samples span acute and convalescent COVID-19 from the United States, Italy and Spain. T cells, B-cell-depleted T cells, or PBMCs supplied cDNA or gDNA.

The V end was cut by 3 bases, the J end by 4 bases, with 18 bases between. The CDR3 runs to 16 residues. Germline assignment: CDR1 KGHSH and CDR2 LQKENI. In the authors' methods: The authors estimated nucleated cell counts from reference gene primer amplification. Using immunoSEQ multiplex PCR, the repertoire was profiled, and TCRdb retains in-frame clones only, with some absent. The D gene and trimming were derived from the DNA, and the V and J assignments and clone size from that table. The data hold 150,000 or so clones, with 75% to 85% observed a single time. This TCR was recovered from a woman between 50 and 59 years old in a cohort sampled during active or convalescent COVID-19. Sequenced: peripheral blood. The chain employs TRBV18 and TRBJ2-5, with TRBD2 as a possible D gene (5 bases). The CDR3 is CASSPRTEVTRETQYF. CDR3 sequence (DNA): TGTGCCAGCTCACCCCGGACGGAGGTCACAAGAGAGACCCAGTACTTC.